Listed here are 2 T cell receptor beta chains from one sample, sequenced in a study of shared clonotypes between healthy human individuals. The naive CD8 subset, CD45RO-negative cells positively selected for CCR7, excluded terminally differentiated effector memory CD45RA+ cells. The protocol was immunoSEQ multiplex PCR, while the TCRdb copy is restricted to in-frame clones and leaves out a portion. Among about 2 million clones listed, around 96% were seen once. The sample comprised naive CD8+ T cells sorted from blood. The origin of the receptors is a man aged 18 to 35 in good health.

The chain employs TRBV7-9 and TRBJ2-3; a weak D match, TRBD2 (5 bases). Per germline, CDR1 SEHNR and CDR2 FQNEAQ (reference sequence). Trimming removed 5 bases from V and 3 bases from J, with 15 bases in between. The CDR3 has 15 amino acids. DNA of the CDR3: TGTGCCAGCAGCCGACCCCGGGGTGTAACAGATACGCAGTATTTT. The encoded protein is CASSRPRGVTDTQYF.

The J gene is TRBJ1-1, the V gene TRBV4-1; the D gene is possibly TRBD1 (6 bases). Germline values: CDR1 MGHRA, CDR2 YSYEKL. V gave up 0 bases and J gave up 8 bases, with 10 bases separating them. The CDR3 runs 13 residues. CDR3 in amino acids: CASSQDHREEAFF. CDR3 nucleotides: TGCGCCAGCAGCCAAGATCACAGGGAGGAAGCTTTCTTT.